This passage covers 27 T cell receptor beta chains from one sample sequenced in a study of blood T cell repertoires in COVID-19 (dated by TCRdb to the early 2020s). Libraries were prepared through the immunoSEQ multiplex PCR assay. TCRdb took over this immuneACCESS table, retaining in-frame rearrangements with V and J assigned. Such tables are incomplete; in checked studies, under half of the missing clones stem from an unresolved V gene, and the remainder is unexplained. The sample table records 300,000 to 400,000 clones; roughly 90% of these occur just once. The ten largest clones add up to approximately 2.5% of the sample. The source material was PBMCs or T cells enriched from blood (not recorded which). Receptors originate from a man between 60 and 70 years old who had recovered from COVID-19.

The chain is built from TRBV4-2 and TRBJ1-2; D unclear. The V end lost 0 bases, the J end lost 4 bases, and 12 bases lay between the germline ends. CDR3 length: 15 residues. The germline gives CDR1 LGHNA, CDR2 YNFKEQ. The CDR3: CASSQDTTDFYGYTF. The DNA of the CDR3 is TGTGCCAGCAGCCAAGATACGACGGACTTCTATGGCTACACCTTC.

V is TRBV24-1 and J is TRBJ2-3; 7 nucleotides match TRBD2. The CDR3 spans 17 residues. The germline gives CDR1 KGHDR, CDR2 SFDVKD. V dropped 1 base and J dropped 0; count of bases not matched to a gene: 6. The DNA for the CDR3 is TGTGCCACCAGTGATTTTTGGGCTAGCGGAAGCACAGATACGCAGTATTTT. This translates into CATSDFWASGSTDTQYF.

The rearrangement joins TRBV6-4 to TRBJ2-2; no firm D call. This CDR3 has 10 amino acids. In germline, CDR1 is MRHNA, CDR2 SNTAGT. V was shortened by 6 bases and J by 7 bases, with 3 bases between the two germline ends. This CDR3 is CASSNGELFF. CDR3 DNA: TGTGCCAGCAGCAACGGGGAGCTGTTTTTT.

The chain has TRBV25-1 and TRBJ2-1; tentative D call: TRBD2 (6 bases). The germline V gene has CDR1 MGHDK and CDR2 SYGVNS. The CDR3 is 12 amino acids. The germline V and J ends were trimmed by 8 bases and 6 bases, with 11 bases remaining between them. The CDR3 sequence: CASAPGGNEQFF. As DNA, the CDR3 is TGTGCCAGCGCTCCCGGGGGCAATGAGCAGTTCTTC.

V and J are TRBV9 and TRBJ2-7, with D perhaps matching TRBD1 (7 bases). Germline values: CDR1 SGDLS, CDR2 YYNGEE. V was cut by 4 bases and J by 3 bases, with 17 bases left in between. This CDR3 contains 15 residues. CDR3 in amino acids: CASSPGGQTYYEQYF. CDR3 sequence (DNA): TGTGCCAGCAGCCCCGGGGGACAGACTTACTACGAGCAGTACTTC.

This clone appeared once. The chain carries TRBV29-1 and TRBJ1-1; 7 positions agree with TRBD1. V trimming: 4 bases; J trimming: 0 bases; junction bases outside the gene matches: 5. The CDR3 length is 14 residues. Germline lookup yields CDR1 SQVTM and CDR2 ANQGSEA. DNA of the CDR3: TGCAGCGTTGGACAGGGTGGCCTGAACACTGAAGCTTTCTTT. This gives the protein CSVGQGGLNTEAFF.

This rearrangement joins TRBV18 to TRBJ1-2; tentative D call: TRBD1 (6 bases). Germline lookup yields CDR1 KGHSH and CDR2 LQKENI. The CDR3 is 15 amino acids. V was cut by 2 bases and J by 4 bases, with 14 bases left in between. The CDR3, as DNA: TGTGCCAGCTCACCAAACCCCACAGGGCTCTATGGCTACACCTTC. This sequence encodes CASSPNPTGLYGYTF. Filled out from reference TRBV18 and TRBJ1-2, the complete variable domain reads NAGVMQNPRHLVRRRGQEARLRCSPMKGHSHVYWYRQLPEEGLKFMVYLQKENIIDESGMPKERFSAEFPKEGPSILRIQQVVRGDSAAYFCASSPNPTGLYGYTFGSGTRLTVV.

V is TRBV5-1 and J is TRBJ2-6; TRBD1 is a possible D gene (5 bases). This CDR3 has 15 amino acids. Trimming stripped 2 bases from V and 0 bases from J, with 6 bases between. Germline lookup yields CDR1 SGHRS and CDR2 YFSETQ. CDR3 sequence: CASSFRGSGANVLTF. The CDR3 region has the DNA TGCGCCAGCAGCTTTAGGGGCTCTGGGGCCAACGTCCTGACTTTC.

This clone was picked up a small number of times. CDR3 sequence (DNA): TGTGCCTGGGGGGGGCGTAGCAATCAGCCCCAGCATTTT. It yields the protein CAWGGRSNQPQHF. The chain recombines TRBV30 with TRBJ1-5, with a possible D match to TRBD1 (6 bases). The CDR3 length is 13 residues. Germline V CDR1 and CDR2: GTSNPN, SVGIG (reference sequence). Trimming removed 5 bases from V and 0 bases from J, with 8 bases in between.

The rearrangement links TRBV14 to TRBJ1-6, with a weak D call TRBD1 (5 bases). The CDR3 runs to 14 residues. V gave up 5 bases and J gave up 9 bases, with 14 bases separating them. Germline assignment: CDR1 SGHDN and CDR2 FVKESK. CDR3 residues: CASSAGTGSSPLHF. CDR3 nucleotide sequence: TGTGCCAGCAGCGCCGGGACTGGAAGTTCACCCCTCCACTTT.

CDR3 nucleotides: TGTGCCAGCAGCGCGGGACAGGGGGGTGGCTACACCTTC. Its translation: CASSAGQGGGYTF. The chain is built from TRBV9 and TRBJ1-2, with TRBD1 identical over 11 bases. This CDR3 has 13 amino acids. The J segment lost 7 bases and the V segment lost 3 bases, leaving 2 bases of the junction unmatched. Germline lookup yields CDR1 SGDLS and CDR2 YYNGEE.

The CDR3 region is CASSLAGAYEQYF. In nucleotides, the CDR3 is TGTGCCAGCAGCTTAGCGGGAGCCTACGAGCAGTACTTC. The chain combines TRBV11-2 with TRBJ2-7, with TRBD2 as a possible D gene (6 bases). The V gene lost 1 base and the J gene lost 2 bases, with 6 bases spanning the gap. The length of the CDR3 is 13 residues. Per the germline V gene, CDR1 is SGHAT and CDR2 is FQNNGV.

CDR3 nucleotide sequence: TGTGCCAGCTTGCTAGCGGGAGGTGCCCCGGGCGATGAGCAGTTCTTC. Amino acid sequence: CASLLAGGAPGDEQFF. This rearrangement joins TRBV11-3 to TRBJ2-1, with 11 bases matching TRBD2. The V and J ends lost 8 bases and 8 bases, in that order; junction bases with no gene match: 14. Germline V gives CDR1 SGHNT, CDR2 YENEEA. The length of the CDR3 is 16 residues. Together with reference TRBV11-3 and TRBJ2-1, the CDR3 gives the full variable domain: EAGVVQSPRYKIIEKKQPVAFWCNPISGHNTLYWYLQNLGQGPELLIRYENEEAVDDSQLPKDRFSAERLKGVDSTLKIQPAELGDSAVYLCASLLAGGAPGDEQFFGPGTRLTVL.

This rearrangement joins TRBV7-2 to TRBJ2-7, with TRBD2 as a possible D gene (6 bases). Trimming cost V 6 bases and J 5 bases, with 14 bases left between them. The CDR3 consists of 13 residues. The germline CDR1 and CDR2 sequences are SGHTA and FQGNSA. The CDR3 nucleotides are TGTGCCAGCAGGGCCGGGGCTAGCGACGAGCAGTACTTC. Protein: CASRAGASDEQYF.

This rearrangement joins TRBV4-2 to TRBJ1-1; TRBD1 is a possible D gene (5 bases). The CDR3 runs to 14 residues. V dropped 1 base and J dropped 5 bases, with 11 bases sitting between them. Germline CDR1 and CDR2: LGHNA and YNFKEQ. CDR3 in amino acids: CASSQVSGRTEAFF. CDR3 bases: TGTGCCAGCAGCCAAGTGTCAGGGCGGACTGAAGCTTTCTTT.

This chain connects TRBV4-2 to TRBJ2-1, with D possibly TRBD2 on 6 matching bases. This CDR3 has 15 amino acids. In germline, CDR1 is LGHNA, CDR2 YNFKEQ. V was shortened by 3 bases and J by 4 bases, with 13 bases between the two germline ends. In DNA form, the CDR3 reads TGTGCCAGCAGCCACGGGGGAGCCGTATACAATGAGCAGTTCTTC. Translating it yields CASSHGGAVYNEQFF.

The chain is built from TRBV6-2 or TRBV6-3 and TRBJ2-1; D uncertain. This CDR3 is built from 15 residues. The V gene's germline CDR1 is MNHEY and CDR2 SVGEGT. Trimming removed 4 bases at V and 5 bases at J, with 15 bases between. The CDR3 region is CASSFSRVINNEQFF. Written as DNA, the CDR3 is TGTGCCAGCAGTTTCTCCCGGGTGATCAACAATGAGCAGTTCTTC.

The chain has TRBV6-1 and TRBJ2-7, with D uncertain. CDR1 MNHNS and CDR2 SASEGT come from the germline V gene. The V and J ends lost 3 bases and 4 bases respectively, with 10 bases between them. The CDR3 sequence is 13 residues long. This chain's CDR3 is CASSDRIEYEQYF. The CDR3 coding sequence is TGTGCCAGCAGTGACAGAATCGAATACGAGCAGTACTTC.

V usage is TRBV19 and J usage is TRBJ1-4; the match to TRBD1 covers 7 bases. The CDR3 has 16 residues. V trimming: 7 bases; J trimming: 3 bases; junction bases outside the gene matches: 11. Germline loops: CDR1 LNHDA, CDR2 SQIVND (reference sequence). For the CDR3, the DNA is TGTGCCAGTAAGATGGGCCCGACAGGGTCTAATGAAAAACTGTTTTTT. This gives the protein CASKMGPTGSNEKLFF.

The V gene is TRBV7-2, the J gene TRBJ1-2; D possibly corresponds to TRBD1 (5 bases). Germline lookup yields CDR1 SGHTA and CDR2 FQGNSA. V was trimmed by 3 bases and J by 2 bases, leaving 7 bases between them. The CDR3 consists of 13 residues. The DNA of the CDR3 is TGTGCCAGCAGCTTGGGGGGGAACTATGGCTACACCTTC. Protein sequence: CASSLGGNYGYTF. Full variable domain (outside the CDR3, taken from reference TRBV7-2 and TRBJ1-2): GAGVSQSPSNKVTEKGKDVELRCDPISGHTALYWYRQSLGQGLEFLIYFQGNSAPDKSGLPSDRFSAERTGGSVSTLTIQRTQQEDSAVYLCASSLGGNYGYTFGSGTRLTVV.

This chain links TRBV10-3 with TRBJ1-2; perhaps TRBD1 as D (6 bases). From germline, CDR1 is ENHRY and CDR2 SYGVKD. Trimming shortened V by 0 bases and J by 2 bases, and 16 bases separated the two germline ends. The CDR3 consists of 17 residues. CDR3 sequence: CAISESAGAGLNYGYTF. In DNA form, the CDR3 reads TGTGCCATCAGTGAGTCGGCGGGGGCCGGCTTAAACTATGGCTACACCTTC.

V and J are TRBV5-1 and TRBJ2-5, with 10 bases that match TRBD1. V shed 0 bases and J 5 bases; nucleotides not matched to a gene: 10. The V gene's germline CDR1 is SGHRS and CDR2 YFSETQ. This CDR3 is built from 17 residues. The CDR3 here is CASSLVIGQGVGETQYF. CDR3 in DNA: TGCGCCAGCAGCTTGGTTATAGGACAGGGGGTAGGGGAGACCCAGTACTTC.

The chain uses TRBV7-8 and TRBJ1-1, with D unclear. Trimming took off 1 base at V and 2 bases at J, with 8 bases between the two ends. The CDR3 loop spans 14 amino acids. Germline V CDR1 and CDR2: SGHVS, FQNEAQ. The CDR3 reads CASSLEFLNTEAFF. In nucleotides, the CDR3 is TGTGCCAGCAGCTTAGAATTCTTAAACACTGAAGCTTTCTTT.

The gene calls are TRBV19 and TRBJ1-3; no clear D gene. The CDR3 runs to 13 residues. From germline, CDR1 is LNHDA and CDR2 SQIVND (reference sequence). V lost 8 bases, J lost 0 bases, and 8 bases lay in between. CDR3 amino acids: CASAADSGNTIYF. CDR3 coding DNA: TGTGCCAGTGCGGCGGACTCTGGAAACACCATATATTTT.

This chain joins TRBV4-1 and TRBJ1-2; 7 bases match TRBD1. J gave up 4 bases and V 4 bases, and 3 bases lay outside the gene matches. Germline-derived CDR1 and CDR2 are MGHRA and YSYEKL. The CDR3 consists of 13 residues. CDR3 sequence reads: CASSPQGVYGYTF. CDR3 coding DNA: TGCGCCAGCAGCCCGCAGGGGGTCTATGGCTACACCTTC.

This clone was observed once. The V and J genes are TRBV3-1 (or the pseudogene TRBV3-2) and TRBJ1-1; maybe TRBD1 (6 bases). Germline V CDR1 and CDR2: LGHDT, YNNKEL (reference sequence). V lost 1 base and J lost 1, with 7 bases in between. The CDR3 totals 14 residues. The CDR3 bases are TGTGCCAGCAGCCAAGGGACAGCGAACACTGAAGCTTTCTTT. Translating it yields CASSQGTANTEAFF.

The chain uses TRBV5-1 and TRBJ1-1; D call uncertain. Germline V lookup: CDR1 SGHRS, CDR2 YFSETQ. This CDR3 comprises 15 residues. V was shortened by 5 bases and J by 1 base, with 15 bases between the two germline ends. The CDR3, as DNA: TGCGCCAGCAGTGCATGGAGTGCTGAGAACACTGAAGCTTTCTTT. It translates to CASSAWSAENTEAFF.